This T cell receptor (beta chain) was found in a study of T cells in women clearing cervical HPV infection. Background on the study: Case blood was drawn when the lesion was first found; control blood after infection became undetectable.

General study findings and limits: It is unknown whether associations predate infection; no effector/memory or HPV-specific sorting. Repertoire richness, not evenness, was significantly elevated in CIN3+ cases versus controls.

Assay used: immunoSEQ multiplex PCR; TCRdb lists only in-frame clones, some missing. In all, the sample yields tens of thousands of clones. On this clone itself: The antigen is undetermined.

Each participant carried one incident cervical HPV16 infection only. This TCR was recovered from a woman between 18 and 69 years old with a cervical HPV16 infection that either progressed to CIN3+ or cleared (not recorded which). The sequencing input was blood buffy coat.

Partial CDR3 DNA: TGCAGTGCTGCCCGGACAAACGAG. Amino acids: CSAARTNE. Given in full, the CDR3 is CSAARTNEQYF. The chain combines TRBV20-1 with TRBJ2-7; D is perhaps TRBD1 (5 bases). Read data end 3 residues before the CDR3 end; the end is taken from the germline J gene. CDR1 DFQATT and CDR2 SNEGSKA come from the germline V gene (reference sequence). The CDR3 is 11 amino acids. V lost 5 bases and J lost 5, with 10 bases in between.